This TCR beta chain originates from a study of cytomegalovirus exposure and HLA in healthy donors. Overall study results and limits: Later examination showed HLA-associated TCR beta chains had greater clonal expansion than equally common others. Presence/absence comparisons presumed near-even sequencing depth among donors.

On this clone: Its antigen remains unidentified.

Each of the donors was a healthy bone marrow donor. The CDR3 has 13 amino acids. CDR1 and CDR2 from the germline V gene are SQVTM and ANQGSEA. V was shortened by 0 bases and J by 4 bases, with 8 bases between the two germline ends. Researchers ran the PCR with 60 Vbeta and 13 Jbeta primers. Produced via immunoSEQ multiplex PCR; TCRdb's table is partial and in-frame only. The sample lists around 120,000 clones; roughly 80% were seen once. The specimen was PBMCs. The chain carries TRBV29-1 and TRBJ2-3; D unresolved. This TCR came from a male donor in good health and CMV-seropositive. CDR3 bases: TGCAGCGTTGAAGATTGGCGGTCAGATACGCAGTATTTT. It encodes CSVEDWRSDTQYF.